This is a list of T cell receptor beta chains from one sample in a study of technical replicates of blood from a few donors. The data were produced by immunoSEQ multiplex PCR, yet TCRdb's version contains in-frame clones alone and is incomplete. Of roughly 80,000 clones in the sample, approximately 94% are singletons; the top ten hold 0.35% to 0.45%. Sequencing input: T cells isolated from PBMCs. Receptor source: a human donor in good health. Each CDR3 is given without its conserved first and last residue. A clone size is listed for some rows: how often the clone was seen (once, few, many), or a class if it is expanded.

v_gene	j_gene	abundance	CDR3aa
TRBV6-4	TRBJ2-2	NA	ASSGCGTGELF
TRBV6-5	TRBJ1-1	NA	ASSRGTDRGAF
TRBV7-9	TRBJ2-7	NA	ASSFTSGGSYEQY
TRBV28	TRBJ2-7	NA	ASSLFGYEQY
TRBV27	TRBJ2-7	NA	ASSEGGYEQY
TRBV27	TRBJ2-7	NA	ASSLRTGYEQY
TRBV25-1	TRBJ1-4	NA	ASSEWRGGGEKLF
TRBV7-2	TRBJ2-7	NA	ASSPRQGGYEQY
TRBV19	TRBJ2-7	NA	ASSIDVVGGVSYEQY
TRBV2	TRBJ2-7	NA	ASTPWGQAPTYEQY
TRBV4-1	TRBJ1-4	NA	ASSQFSPQGRGEKLF
TRBV28	TRBJ1-5	NA	ASDRGEGVGPQH
TRBV4-1	TRBJ2-1	once	ASSQGRELNEQF
TRBV9	TRBJ1-1	NA	ASSVGGDTEAF
TRBV19	TRBJ1-2	NA	ASSVGQGNYGYT
TRBV5-4	TRBJ1-1	once	ASSLVGGRVTEAF
TRBV4-1	TRBJ1-3	NA	ASSQAPQGAVSTIY
TRBV5-8	TRBJ1-1	once	ASSLYTGMNTEAF
TRBV5-5	TRBJ2-7	NA	ASSLAGLVPNYEQY
TRBV29-1	TRBJ2-7	once	SVTTSGSSD